A single sample is the source of the 9 T cell receptor beta chains below, sequenced in a study of T cell changes during pregnancy in multiple sclerosis. Using immunoSEQ multiplex PCR, the repertoire was profiled, and TCRdb retains in-frame clones only, with some absent. The sample contains tens of thousands of clones, about 92% of which appear only once. Material: peripheral blood, obtained in the first trimester of pregnancy. The receptors derive from a female donor with multiple sclerosis, enrolled in a pregnancy study.

Concerning this clone: The identical CDR3 is also encoded by other nucleotide sequences in the sample. The chain is built from TRBV9 and TRBJ2-1; 9 bases are shared with TRBD2. The CDR3 has 15 amino acids. Per germline, CDR1 SGDLS and CDR2 YYNGEE. J lost 1 base, V lost 1 base, and 0 bases had no gene match. The CDR3 region has the DNA TGTGCCAGCAGCGTAAGCGGGAGGTCCTACAATGAGCAGTTCTTC. Its translation is CASSVSGRSYNEQFF.

The chain joins TRBV19 to TRBJ1-1, with 10 bases that match TRBD1. CDR1 is LNHDA, CDR2 SQIVND, per germline (reference sequence). The V segment lost 5 bases and the J segment 3 bases; nucleotides outside the gene matches: 3. The CDR3 has 14 residues. CDR3 protein: CASSWGQGYTEAFF. The CDR3 nucleotides read TGTGCCAGTAGTTGGGGACAGGGGTACACTGAAGCTTTCTTT.

V and J are TRBV6-4 and TRBJ2-7, with a possible D match to TRBD2 (5 bases). The CDR3 extends over 13 amino acids. Germline V gene data show CDR1 as MRHNA and CDR2 as SNTAGT. V lost 0 bases, J lost 5 bases, and 8 bases lay in between. As DNA, the CDR3 is TGTGCCAGCAGTGACTCGGCCGGGAACGAGCAGTACTTC. The encoded protein is CASSDSAGNEQYF.

The chain links TRBV29-1 to TRBJ1-1, with 7 bases identical to TRBD1. There are 15 residues in the CDR3. V trimming: 7 bases; J trimming: 4 bases; junction bases outside the gene matches: 15. Per germline, CDR1 SQVTM and CDR2 ANQGSEA. The chain's CDR3 is CSARPTGARGTEAFF. As DNA, the CDR3 is TGCAGCGCACGTCCTACAGGGGCCAGAGGCACTGAAGCTTTCTTT.

The rearrangement joins TRBV27 to TRBJ1-3, with D possibly TRBD1 on 5 matching bases. The CDR3 spans 15 residues. CDR1 is MNHEY, CDR2 SMNVEV, per germline (reference sequence). Trimming took 6 bases from V and 0 from J, leaving 12 bases between them. CDR3 in DNA: TGTGCCAGCAGGTCCGACAGATACTCTGGAAACACCATATATTTT. Its translation is CASRSDRYSGNTIYF.

The rearrangement uses TRBV5-1 and TRBJ1-1, with D tentatively TRBD1 (6 bases). The CDR3 extends over 17 amino acids. Germline CDR1 and CDR2: SGHRS and YFSETQ. The V and J ends lost 0 bases and 0 bases respectively, with 15 bases between them. Here the CDR3 DNA reads TGCGCCAGCAGCTTGGCACGGTTAGGACAGCTGAACACTGAAGCTTTCTTT. Protein product: CASSLARLGQLNTEAFF.

The genes are TRBV5-1 and TRBJ2-1, with 7 positions matching TRBD2. V was pared by 3 bases and J by 12 bases, with 12 bases of the junction left unmatched. Germline V gene lookup returns CDR1 SGHRS and CDR2 YFSETQ. This CDR3 has 14 residues. The CDR3: CASSYPDGTTPQFF. CDR3 DNA sequence: TGCGCCAGCAGCTACCCCGACGGGACTACTCCGCAGTTCTTC.

The J gene is TRBJ1-3, the V gene TRBV6-4; no firm D call. The V and J ends lost 6 bases and 0 bases respectively, with 6 bases between them. The CDR3 has 13 amino acids. CDR1 MRHNA and CDR2 SNTAGT come from the germline V gene. DNA of the CDR3: TGTGCCAGCAGCCAGGACTCTGGAAACACCATATATTTT. Residues: CASSQDSGNTIYF.

The chain carries TRBV6-6 and TRBJ2-7, with 10 bases fitting TRBD1. V lost 6 bases and J lost 1; bases outside the gene matches: 6. This CDR3 has 15 amino acids. In germline, CDR1 is MNHNY, CDR2 SVGAGI (reference sequence). CDR3 in amino acids: CASSQGQGRSYEQYF. Here the CDR3 DNA reads TGTGCCAGCAGCCAGGGACAGGGGAGGTCCTACGAGCAGTACTTC.